One sample yielded the 20 T cell receptor beta chains listed below, sequenced in a study of T cells expressing NK-cell markers. TCRdb re-called the 5' RACE reads and gives one entry per CDR3 protein, without DNA. This table holds about 440,000 distinct CDR3 sequences. Sequenced material: blood T cells: a sorted CD56 or NKG2C T cell subset, CD4+ or CD8+ T cells, or bulk PBMC T cells (not recorded which). The receptors stem from a woman aged 18-70 years in good health.

The chain employs TRBV7-3 and TRBJ2-7. Germline V gene sequence: CDR1 SGHTA, CDR2 FQGTGA. This CDR3 region has 14 residues. CDR3 region: CASSFSPGTYEQYF.

The CDR3 protein is CASALDGGGAEQFF. J is TRBJ2-1 and V is TRBV7-2; no DNA is available, so the TRBD2 call from TCRdb remains unchecked. The CDR3 runs 14 residues. The germline V gene has CDR1 SGHTA and CDR2 FQGNSA.

This rearrangement joins TRBV3-1 to TRBJ1-3. The CDR3 length is 17 residues. Looked up from germline, CDR1 is LGHDT and CDR2 is YNNKEL (reference sequence). The CDR3 is CASSQDLYGLSGNTIYF.

The chain has TRBV28 and TRBJ2-1; TCRdb picks TRBD2, but there is no DNA to check that call. This CDR3 spans 19 amino acids. Germline CDR1 is MDHEN and CDR2 is SYDVKM. The CDR3 loop reads CAILIPGLAGEWGSDEQFF. Together with reference TRBV28 and TRBJ2-1, the CDR3 gives the full variable domain: DVKVTQSSRYLVKRTGEKVFLECVQDMDHENMFWYRQDPGLGLRLIYFSYDVKMKEKGDIPEGYSVSREKKERFSLILESASTNQTSMYLCAILIPGLAGEWGSDEQFFGPGTRLTVL.

The rearrangement links TRBV28 to TRBJ2-3; TCRdb indicates TRBD1, and absent DNA this call remains unverified. There are 14 residues in the CDR3. Germline lookup yields CDR1 MDHEN and CDR2 SYDVKM. The CDR3 protein is CASRERQGGSTQYF.

The chain uses TRBV19 and TRBJ1-5; TCRdb outputs TRBD1, but without DNA this stays unchecked. Germline V gene lookup returns CDR1 LNHDA and CDR2 SQIVND (reference sequence). CDR3 length equals 18 residues. The CDR3 is CASSILAPGSQLGQPQHF.

The chain is built from TRBV5-6 and TRBJ1-4. This CDR3 comprises 14 residues. Per germline, CDR1 SGHDT and CDR2 YYEEEE. This CDR3 is CASSFRRISEKLFF.

The rearrangement uses TRBV15 and TRBJ1-1; TCRdb's assignment of TRBD1 cannot be checked, as there is no DNA. The CDR3 length is 14 residues. Germline V lookup: CDR1 LNHNV, CDR2 YYDKDF (reference sequence). This CDR3 reads CATSSRSGRTEAFF.

The chain combines TRBV12-3 or TRBV12-4 with TRBJ2-7; with no DNA, the TCRdb D assignment of TRBD1 cannot be verified. CDR3 length equals 14 residues. The CDR3 region is CASSLVGQAYEQYF.

The V and J genes are TRBV29-1 and TRBJ1-3. The CDR3 consists of 13 residues. Germline CDR1 SQVTM, CDR2 ANQGSEA. The CDR3 is CSVAEGKRNTIYF.

V is TRBV6-5 and J is TRBJ1-6; TCRdb gives TRBD1 as the D gene, but with no DNA this cannot be confirmed. The CDR3 spans 14 residues. The germline CDR1 and CDR2 sequences are MNHEY and SVGAGI. The CDR3 loop reads CASSYSGARSPLHF.

V is TRBV5-5 and J is TRBJ1-5; as DNA is missing, the TRBD1 call by TCRdb cannot be tested. The CDR3 spans 16 residues. In germline, CDR1 is SGHKS, CDR2 YYEKEE (reference sequence). This CDR3 is CASSPNPVYSNQPQHF.

The V call is TRBV7-6, the J call TRBJ2-1; TCRdb gives TRBD2 as the D gene, but with no DNA this cannot be confirmed. Germline CDR1 is SGHVS and CDR2 is FNYEAQ. CDR3 length equals 16 residues. The CDR3 spells CASSLDGLAAYNEQFF.

This chain uses TRBV20-1 with TRBJ2-1; TCRdb calls TRBD2, which cannot be checked without DNA. The V gene's germline CDR1 is DFQATT and CDR2 SNEGSKA (reference sequence). The CDR3 covers 19 residues. CDR3 sequence: CSAKARLAGGPGPYNEQFF.

The chain carries TRBV7-3 and TRBJ2-1; TCRdb calls TRBD2, which cannot be checked without DNA. CDR3 length: 14 amino acids. Germline CDR1 is SGHTA and CDR2 is FQGTGA. CDR3 in amino acids: CASTPRVAGDEQFF. Together with reference TRBV7-3 and TRBJ2-1, the CDR3 gives the full variable domain: GAGVSQTPSNKVTEKGKYVELRCDPISGHTALYWYRQSLGQGPEFLIYFQGTGAADDSGLPNDRFFAVRPEGSVSTLKIQRTERGDSAVYLCASTPRVAGDEQFFGPGTRLTVL.

V gene TRBV23-1 combines with J gene TRBJ1-4. TRBV23-1 is an open reading frame whose function is uncertain. The CDR3 covers 16 residues. CDR3 sequence: CASSQSASSHNEKLFF.

This chain uses TRBV6-5 with TRBJ1-2; absent DNA, TCRdb's TRBD1 call cannot be checked. CDR1 and CDR2 (germline): MNHEY, SVGAGI. The CDR3 runs 17 residues. The CDR3 sequence is CASSYGGLGQDPYGYTF.

This chain uses TRBV4-3 with TRBJ1-2; TCRdb designates TRBD1, a call that cannot be tested without DNA. The CDR3 is 16 amino acids. The V gene's germline CDR1 is LGHNA and CDR2 YSLEER. This chain's CDR3 is CASSQLRGGVNYGYTF.

The chain recombines TRBV20-1 with TRBJ2-5; as DNA is missing, the TRBD2 call by TCRdb cannot be tested. From germline, CDR1 is DFQATT and CDR2 SNEGSKA (reference sequence). The CDR3 has 15 amino acids. This CDR3 reads CSARSDRAHQETQYF.

The chain is built from TRBV12-3 or TRBV12-4 and TRBJ2-5. This CDR3 has 14 residues. The CDR3 region is CASSPPDGGQTQYF.